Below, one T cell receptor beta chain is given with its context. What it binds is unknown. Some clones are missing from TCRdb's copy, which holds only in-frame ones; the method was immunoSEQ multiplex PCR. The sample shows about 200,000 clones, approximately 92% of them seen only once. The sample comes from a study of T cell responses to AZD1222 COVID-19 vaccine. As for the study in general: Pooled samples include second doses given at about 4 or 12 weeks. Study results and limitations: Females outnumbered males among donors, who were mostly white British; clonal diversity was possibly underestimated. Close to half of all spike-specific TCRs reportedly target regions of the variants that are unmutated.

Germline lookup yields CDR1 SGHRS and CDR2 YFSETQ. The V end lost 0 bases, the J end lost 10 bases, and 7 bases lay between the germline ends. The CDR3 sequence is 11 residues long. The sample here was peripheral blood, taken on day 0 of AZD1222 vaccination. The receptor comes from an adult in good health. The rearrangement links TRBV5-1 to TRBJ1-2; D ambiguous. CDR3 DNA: TGCGCCAGCAGCTTGGGCGGGGACTACACCTTC. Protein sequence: CASSLGGDYTF.